What follows describes a single T cell receptor beta chain. This record belongs to a study of blood T cell repertoires in COVID-19. Overall study: Samples of COVID-19 (acute and convalescent) were obtained from the United States, Italy and Spain. PBMCs, B-cell-depleted T cells, or T cells were the source of the cDNA or gDNA that made up the material.

In the authors' methods: Amplification from reference gene primers served as the basis for estimated nucleated cell counts. TCRdb's table, derived via immunoSEQ multiplex PCR, lists solely in-frame clones and lacks some. The D gene and trimming were derived from the DNA, and the V and J assignments and clone size from that table. Of about 200,000 clones listed, about 85% are singletons. V shed 3 bases, J shed 4 bases, and the junction held 5 bases outside the gene matches. This CDR3 contains 14 residues. Germline V gene data show CDR1 as SGHKS and CDR2 as YYEKEE (reference sequence). The TCR sequence derives from an elderly woman with acute or convalescent COVID-19. Sample: peripheral blood. The chain employs TRBV5-5 and TRBJ2-5, with 8 bases that match TRBD1. CDR3 sequence: CASSWTGLAETQYF. The CDR3 DNA sequence: TGTGCCAGCAGCTGGACAGGGTTGGCAGAGACCCAGTACTTC.